This TCR beta chain is drawn from a study of shared clonotypes between healthy human individuals. Study-wide points: In general, naive subsets displayed greater estimated richness than memory subsets did.

Genomic DNA of each subset was evenly split across several immunoSEQ plates. Sequencing used immunoSEQ multiplex PCR; TCRdb keeps in-frame clones, though not all of them. The table has some 690,000 clones, 90% seen once. Comment on this clone: The antigen is undetermined.

Trimming took 3 bases from V and 0 from J, leaving 6 bases between them. The CDR3 contains 13 residues. CDR1 and CDR2 from the germline V gene are SGHTA and FQGNSA. The TCR originated in a man aged 18 to 29 in good health. Some clones in this sample may be carry-over from other donors' samples. The sample was memory CD8+ T cells from PBMCs. Subset indicated: CD45RO+ cells pooled with CCR7-negative TemRA cells. V gene TRBV7-2 combines with J gene TRBJ2-7; D is ambiguous. This CDR3 is CASSFFSSYEQYF. Written as DNA, the CDR3 is TGTGCCAGCAGCTTTTTTTCCTCCTACGAGCAGTACTTC.